Below, 28 T cell receptor beta chains from the same sample are listed, as sequenced in a study of early T cells in non-severe SARS-CoV-2 infection. TCRdb reprocessed the 5' RACE reads with MiXCR, giving one entry per CDR3 protein. The data contain roughly 8,500 distinct CDR3 sequences, about 5% of them singletons. The specimen sequenced was whole blood. These receptor sequences come from an adult who was a healthcare worker with PCR-confirmed SARS-CoV-2 infection or an uninfected control (not recorded which).

This clonotype is termed medium-sized (0.01 to 0.1%). The genes are TRBV11-2 and TRBJ2-3; 13 positions agree with TRBD2. The CDR3 is made up of 17 amino acids. The junction had 4 bases not matched to a gene; V was cut back by 3 bases and J by 1 base. Per germline, CDR1 SGHAT and CDR2 FQNNGV. CDR3 DNA: TGTGCCAGCAGCTTCGGACTAGCGGGAGTAGGCACAGATACGCAGTATTTT. This codes for CASSFGLAGVGTDTQYF.

This clonotype was seen repeatedly, ten times or more. The chain employs TRBV3-1 and TRBJ2-7; 9 bases align to TRBD1. Germline V gives CDR1 LGHDT, CDR2 YNNKEL (reference sequence). V trimming: 3 bases; J trimming: 3 bases; junction bases outside the gene matches: 3. This CDR3 comprises 14 residues. CDR3 sequence: CASSQGQGSYEQYF. The CDR3 DNA reads TGTGCCAGCAGCCAGGGACAGGGTAGCTACGAGCAGTACTTC.

This clonotype ranks as medium-sized. This chain connects TRBV4-1 to TRBJ2-5, with 16 bases that match TRBD2. Germline CDR1 is MGHRA and CDR2 is YSYEKL. J was trimmed by 5 bases and V by 5 bases; bases with no gene match: 5. The CDR3 extends over 16 amino acids. The chain's CDR3 is CASSEGTSGRGETQYF. For the CDR3, the DNA is TGCGCCAGCAGCGAAGGGACTAGCGGGAGGGGGGAGACCCAGTACTTC.

This clonotype counts as medium-sized. The V call is TRBV12-3 or TRBV12-4, the J call TRBJ2-2, with 9 bases identical to TRBD2. V gave up 2 bases and J gave up 5 bases; unmatched junction bases: 6. The CDR3 is 16 amino acids. In nucleotides, the CDR3 is TGTGCCAGCAGTTTAAGGGCGGGAGGGCCGACCGGGGAGCTGTTTTTT. Translation gives CASSLRAGGPTGELFF.

This clonotype was found a few times. The genes are TRBV11-2 and TRBJ2-1; D uncertain. This CDR3 spans 12 amino acids. Trimming took off 3 bases at V and 8 bases at J, with 8 bases between the two ends. Germline CDR1 SGHAT, CDR2 FQNNGV. This chain's CDR3 is CASSFPVYEQFF. The CDR3 DNA reads TGTGCCAGCAGCTTTCCTGTCTATGAGCAGTTCTTC.

This clonotype is medium-sized by share. This chain joins TRBV11-3 and TRBJ2-3; no clear D. Germline loops: CDR1 SGHNT, CDR2 YENEEA. V lost 9 bases to trimming and J lost 13 bases, with 26 bases between them. The CDR3 spans 14 residues. The CDR3 sequence is CASGWGGQFHLEYF. Written as DNA, the CDR3 is TGTGCCAGTGGCTGGGGTGGGCAATTCCACCTGGAGTATTTT.

Sample share makes this clonotype medium-sized. V gene TRBV11-2 combines with J gene TRBJ1-1; D ambiguous. Germline V gene sequence: CDR1 SGHAT, CDR2 FQNNGV. The CDR3 runs to 14 residues. Trimming pared 0 bases from V and 7 bases from J, leaving 12 bases between. The CDR3 protein is CASSLDHASNEAFF. The CDR3 DNA reads as TGTGCCAGCAGCTTAGATCACGCTAGTAATGAAGCTTTCTTT.

Many counts were recorded for this clonotype. The chain uses TRBV5-4 and TRBJ2-1, with D perhaps matching TRBD2 (6 bases). The germline V gene encodes CDR1 SGHNT and CDR2 YYREEE (reference sequence). The ends were cut back, 4 bases at V and 5 bases at J, with 16 bases in the middle. The CDR3 loop spans 15 amino acids. The CDR3 here is CASSPGQRTNNEQFF. DNA for the CDR3: TGTGCCAGCAGCCCCGGCCAGCGGACTAACAATGAGCAGTTCTTC.

The J gene is TRBJ2-1, the V gene TRBV20-1, with 9 bases that match TRBD2. The germline gives CDR1 DFQATT, CDR2 SNEGSKA (reference sequence). This CDR3 region has 14 residues. V lost 5 bases to trimming and J lost 3 bases; unmatched junction nucleotides: 5. The CDR3, as DNA: TGCAGTGCTGGAAGACTAGCGGTCTACAATGAGCAGTTCTTC. Protein product: CSAGRLAVYNEQFF.

This clonotype was seen only a few times. V usage is TRBV3-2 and J usage is TRBJ2-2. TRBV3-2 is classified as a pseudogene. This CDR3 has 16 amino acids. The CDR3 DNA reads as TGTGCCAGCAGCCTCAATCAGCCAGGGAACACCGGGGAGCTGTTTTTT. Residues: CASSLNQPGNTGELFF.

This clonotype showed up many times. The rearrangement joins TRBV6-5 to TRBJ2-1, with 7 nucleotides matching TRBD2. There are 15 residues in the CDR3. Germline V gives CDR1 MNHEY, CDR2 SVGAGI. With V trimmed by 8 bases and J by 9 bases, 16 bases remained unmatched. In DNA form, the CDR3 reads TGTGCCAGCTCACAAAGTTGGGGGAGGGCCGTTGAGCAGTTCTTC. Translation: CASSQSWGRAVEQFF.

This clonotype is medium-sized by share. The J gene is TRBJ1-2, the V gene TRBV4-3; tentative D call: TRBD1 (6 bases). Trimming took 3 bases from V and 5 from J, leaving 13 bases between them. The CDR3 contains 14 residues. Per the germline V gene, CDR1 is LGHNA and CDR2 is YSLEER. For the CDR3, the DNA is TGCGCCAGCAGCCAGGGCGTACAGGGTTATGGCTACACCTTC. It encodes CASSQGVQGYGYTF.

By proportion, this clonotype is medium-sized. V and J are TRBV28 and TRBJ2-6; a weak D match, TRBD1 (5 bases). V dropped 4 bases and J dropped 2 bases, with 9 bases sitting between them. CDR3 size: 15 residues. The germline V gene encodes CDR1 MDHEN and CDR2 SYDVKM. CDR3 protein: CASSSGSPGANVLTF. DNA of the CDR3: TGTGCCAGCAGTTCAGGGTCTCCTGGGGCCAACGTCCTGACTTTC.

This clonotype ranks as medium-sized (0.01 to 0.1%). The CDR3 loop reads CASSYGRSLPGEQFF. DNA for the CDR3: TGTGCCAGCAGTTACGGGCGCAGCCTCCCTGGTGAGCAGTTCTTC. The rearrangement links TRBV6-2 or TRBV6-3 to TRBJ2-1, with D unresolved. The germline CDR1 and CDR2 sequences are MNHEY and SVGEGT. This CDR3 has 15 amino acids. V dropped 2 bases and J dropped 9 bases, with 17 bases sitting between them.

This clonotype was seen a few times. The V call is TRBV5-4, the J call TRBJ2-1; D not certain. The germline V and J ends were trimmed by 2 bases and 8 bases, with 11 bases remaining between them. The length of the CDR3 is 13 residues. Germline V lookup: CDR1 SGHNT, CDR2 YYREEE (reference sequence). In nucleotides, the CDR3 is TGTGCCAGCAGCTTAACAAGCTCCGATGAGCAGTTCTTC. This gives the protein CASSLTSSDEQFF.

Many counts were recorded for this clonotype. The chain has TRBV6-2 or TRBV6-3 and TRBJ2-1; TRBD2 aligns across 11 bases. The CDR3 spans 16 residues. Looked up from germline, CDR1 is MNHEY and CDR2 is SVGEGT. Unmatched junction bases numbered 10, after V lost 6 bases and J lost 6 bases. The CDR3: CASRGKLAGEGNEQFF. The CDR3 bases are TGTGCCAGCAGGGGCAAACTAGCGGGAGAGGGCAATGAGCAGTTCTTC.

This clonotype rates as medium-sized. The chain links TRBV12-3 or TRBV12-4 to TRBJ1-1; D is uncertain. Deletions cut 2 bases from V and 1 base from J, with 8 bases between. This CDR3 is 14 amino acids long. CDR3: CASSLRVSNTEAFF. Here the CDR3 DNA reads TGTGCCAGCAGTTTAAGGGTTTCGAACACTGAAGCTTTCTTT.

This clonotype was observed many times. V is TRBV20-1 and J is TRBJ2-2; TRBD2 aligns across 10 bases. Germline assignment: CDR1 DFQATT and CDR2 SNEGSKA (reference sequence). The trim removed 3 bases at V and 7 bases at J, leaving 8 bases unmatched. The length of the CDR3 is 15 residues. Here the CDR3 reads CSASGLAGVGGELFF. DNA of the CDR3: TGCAGTGCTAGTGGGCTAGCGGGAGTGGGCGGGGAGCTGTTTTTT.

This clonotype was detected ten times or more. J is TRBJ2-5 and V is TRBV20-1; unclear D gene. This CDR3 spans 11 amino acids. V was pared by 6 bases and J by 5 bases, with 10 bases between. CDR1 is DFQATT and CDR2 is SNEGSKA in the germline V gene (reference sequence). The DNA for the CDR3 is TGCAGTGCAAGACTGGGTGAGACCCAGTACTTC. The encoded protein is CSARLGETQYF.

This clonotype is termed medium-sized. V usage is TRBV5-1 and J usage is TRBJ1-2; D gene uncertain. Germline assignment: CDR1 SGHRS and CDR2 YFSETQ. V lost 0 bases and J lost 6, with 12 bases in between. The length of the CDR3 is 14 residues. The CDR3 nucleotides read TGCGCCAGCAGCTTGGGTAACAGAGCTCATGGCTACACCTTC. Amino acid sequence: CASSLGNRAHGYTF.

J is TRBJ2-5 and V is TRBV10-2; TRBD2 agrees at 8 bases. Trimming removed 9 bases from V and 4 bases from J; junction bases left unmatched: 16. CDR3 size: 16 residues. Germline-derived CDR1 and CDR2 are WSHSY and SAAADI. This CDR3 is CASSSGAGAGGETQYF. The CDR3 region has the DNA TGCGCCAGTTCCTCGGGAGCGGGAGCGGGTGGAGAGACCCAGTACTTC.

This chain uses TRBV7-6 with TRBJ2-5; D is uncertain. Trimming removed 3 bases from V and 5 bases from J, with 16 bases in between. This CDR3 has 15 residues. CDR1 is SGHVS, CDR2 FNYEAQ, per germline. The CDR3 region is CASSLYSRSRETQYF. The CDR3 nucleotides are TGTGCCAGCAGCTTGTATTCCCGGAGCCGGGAGACCCAGTACTTC.

In this sample, this clonotype is medium-sized. J is TRBJ1-1 and V is TRBV21-1. TRBV21-1 is given as a pseudogene. This CDR3 region has 13 residues. The CDR3 is CASSKARNTEAFF. In nucleotides, the CDR3 is TGTGCCAGCAGCAAAGCTCGTAACACTGAAGCTTTCTTT.

This clonotype came up many times. V usage is TRBV13 and J usage is TRBJ1-1; D remains ambiguous. Trimming removed 5 bases from V and 5 bases from J, with 15 bases in between. There are 14 residues in the CDR3. CDR1 and CDR2 from the germline V gene are PRHDT and FYEKMQ (reference sequence). In DNA, the CDR3 is TGTGCCAGCAGCCCAGTTCTGCGGAGGACTGAAGCTTTCTTT. Protein sequence: CASSPVLRRTEAFF.

This clonotype counts as medium-sized. This chain links TRBV4-1 with TRBJ2-3, with D unresolved. Trimming removed 1 base from V and 5 bases from J, with 1 base in between. The germline CDR1 and CDR2 sequences are MGHRA and YSYEKL. The CDR3 consists of 11 residues. CDR3 bases: TGCGCCAGCAGCCAAGTAGATACGCAGTATTTT. This encodes CASSQVDTQYF.

This clonotype is labeled medium-sized. V gene TRBV2 combines with J gene TRBJ1-2; 9 nucleotides align to TRBD1. Germline loops: CDR1 SNHLY, CDR2 FYNNEI. This CDR3 region has 13 residues. V was clipped by 7 bases and J by 3 bases; unmatched bases: 3. The CDR3 region has the DNA TGTGCCAGCATCCGGGACAGGGACTATGGCTACACCTTC. This translates into CASIRDRDYGYTF.

This clonotype was seen repeatedly, ten times or more. The chain recombines TRBV7-9 with TRBJ2-3; D might be TRBD2 (6 bases). Trimming took off 5 bases at V and 0 bases at J, with 15 bases between the two ends. The CDR3 is made up of 16 amino acids. The germline V gene has CDR1 SEHNR and CDR2 FQNEAQ (reference sequence). The CDR3 region is CASSLWTIPSTDTQYF. The DNA of the CDR3 is TGTGCCAGCAGCCTTTGGACTATCCCTAGCACAGATACGCAGTATTTT.

This clonotype occurred many times. This rearrangement joins TRBV6-4 to TRBJ1-1; no clear D. The ends were cut back, 4 bases at V and 1 base at J, with 7 bases in the middle. This CDR3 contains 13 residues. CDR1 is MRHNA and CDR2 is SNTAGT in the germline V gene. CDR3 amino acids: CASSGYPNTEAFF. In DNA form, the CDR3 reads TGTGCCAGCAGTGGGTATCCGAACACTGAAGCTTTCTTT.